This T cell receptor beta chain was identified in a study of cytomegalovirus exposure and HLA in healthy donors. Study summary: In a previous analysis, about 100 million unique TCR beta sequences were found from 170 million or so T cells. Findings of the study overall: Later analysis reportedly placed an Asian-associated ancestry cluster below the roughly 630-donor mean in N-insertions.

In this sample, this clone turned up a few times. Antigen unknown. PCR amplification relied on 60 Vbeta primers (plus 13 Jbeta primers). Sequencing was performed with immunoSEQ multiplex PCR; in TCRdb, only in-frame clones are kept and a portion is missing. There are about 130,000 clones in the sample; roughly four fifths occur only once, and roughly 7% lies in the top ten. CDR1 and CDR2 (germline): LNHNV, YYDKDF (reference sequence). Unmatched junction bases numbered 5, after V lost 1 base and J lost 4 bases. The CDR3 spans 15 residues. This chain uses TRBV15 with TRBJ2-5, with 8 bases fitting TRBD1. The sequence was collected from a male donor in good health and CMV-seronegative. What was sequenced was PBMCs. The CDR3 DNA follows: TGTGCCACCAGCAGAGTACAGGGGGTGGCAGAGACCCAGTACTTC. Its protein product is CATSRVQGVAETQYF. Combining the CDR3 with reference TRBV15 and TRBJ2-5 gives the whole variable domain DAMVIQNPRYQVTQFGKPVTLSCSQTLNHNVMYWYQQKSSQAPKLLFHYYDKDFNNEADTPDNFQSRRPNTSFCFLDIRSPGLGDTAMYLCATSRVQGVAETQYFGPGTRLLVL.